The clone carrying this T cell receptor beta chain was found a few times. Its target is not known. This entry is derived from a study of T cells after yellow fever vaccination. Study-level information: Preparation of the low-cell-number fractions used SMART-Seq v4 Ultra Low Input.

V was trimmed by 3 bases and J by 11 bases, leaving 10 bases between them. This CDR3 region has 10 residues. Germline loops: CDR1 DFQATT, CDR2 SNEGSKA (reference sequence). Notes on the study in general: Reappearance after the booster was observed for most primary-vaccination clones (around 95% CD4, roughly 88% CD8).

TCR cDNA was made by 5'RACE template switching, adding a universal primer site and UMIs. TCRdb passed the 5' RACE reads through MiXCR, listing each CDR3 protein once. Among around 400,000 distinct CDR3 sequences listed, around 10% were seen once. The V call is TRBV20-1, the J call TRBJ2-5, with no clear D. This receptor was identified in a man aged 18-30 years who received the YFV17D yellow fever vaccine. The sequencing used PBMCs, collected on the day of the first yellow fever vaccination. CDR3 protein: CSASSSVQYF. As DNA, the CDR3 is TGCAGTGCTAGTAGCAGTGTGCAGTACTTC.